The T cell receptor beta chain under discussion was sequenced for a study of CD8+ T cells in alopecia areata. Reverse transcribed after extraction, RNA yielded cDNA as the sequencing template. Generated by immunoSEQ multiplex PCR, the TCRdb table keeps only in-frame clones and is missing some. The data hold 270,000 or so clones, with 58% observed a single time. Treatment reported: oral pan-JAK inhibitor, 5-10 mg twice daily. Trimming removed 5 bases at V and 1 base at J, with 24 bases between. The CDR3 totals 19 residues. Germline CDR1 reads SGHAT; CDR2 reads FQNNGV. The clonotype was recovered from a human donor with alopecia areata. The sequencing used CD4+ T cells sorted from blood, collected at week 24, from a patient treated with tofacitinib. V and J are TRBV11-2 and TRBJ2-4; D may correspond to TRBD1 or TRBD2 (5 bases each). CDR3 nucleotide sequence: TGTGCCAGCAGCCTCCCCCCACGGACTTCCCCAGGGGCCAAAAACATTCAGTACTTC. Its protein is CASSLPPRTSPGAKNIQYF.